This T cell receptor (beta chain) was captured in a study of radiotherapy plus CTLA-4 blockade in lung cancer. The germline V gene encodes CDR1 MDHEN and CDR2 SYDVKM. This CDR3 has 12 residues. The V end was cut by 8 bases, the J end by 0 bases, with 7 bases between. The repertoire was sequenced with immunoSEQ multiplex PCR; TCRdb's copy has only in-frame clones and lacks some. The sample holds about 85,000 clones, 86% seen once. The V and J genes are TRBV28 and TRBJ1-2; D gene unclear. The sample consisted of peripheral blood, taken from a patient treated with radiotherapy plus ipilimumab. This clonotype originated in a human donor with non-small cell lung cancer who had a partial response to radiotherapy plus ipilimumab. Written as DNA, the CDR3 is TGTGCCAGCCAGGCAGCTAACTATGGCTACACCTTC. It encodes CASQAANYGYTF.